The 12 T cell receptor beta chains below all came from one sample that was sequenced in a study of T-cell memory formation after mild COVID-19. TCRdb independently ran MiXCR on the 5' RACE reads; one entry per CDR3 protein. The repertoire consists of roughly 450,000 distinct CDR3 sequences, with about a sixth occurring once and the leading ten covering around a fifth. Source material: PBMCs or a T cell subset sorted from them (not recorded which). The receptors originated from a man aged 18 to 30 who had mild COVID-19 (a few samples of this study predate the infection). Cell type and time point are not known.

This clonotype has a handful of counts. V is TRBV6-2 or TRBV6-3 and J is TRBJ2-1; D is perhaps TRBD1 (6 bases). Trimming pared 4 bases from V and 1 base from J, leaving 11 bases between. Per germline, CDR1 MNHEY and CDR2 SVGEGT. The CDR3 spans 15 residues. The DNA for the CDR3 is TGTGCCAGCAGTTCCAGACAGGTTTCCTACAATGAGCAGTTCTTC. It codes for CASSSRQVSYNEQFF.

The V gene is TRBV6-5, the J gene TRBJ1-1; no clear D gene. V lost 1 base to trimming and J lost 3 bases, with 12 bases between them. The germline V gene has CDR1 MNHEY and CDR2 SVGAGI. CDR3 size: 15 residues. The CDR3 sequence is CASSYWAAKDTEAFF. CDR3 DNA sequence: TGTGCCAGCAGTTACTGGGCAGCGAAGGACACTGAAGCTTTCTTT.

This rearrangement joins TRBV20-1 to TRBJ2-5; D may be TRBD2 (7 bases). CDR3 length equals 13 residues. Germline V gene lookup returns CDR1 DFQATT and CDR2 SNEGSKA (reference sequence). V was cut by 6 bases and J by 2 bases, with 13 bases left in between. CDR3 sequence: CSAKGGYQETQYF. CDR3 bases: TGCAGTGCAAAGGGGGGGTATCAAGAGACCCAGTACTTC.

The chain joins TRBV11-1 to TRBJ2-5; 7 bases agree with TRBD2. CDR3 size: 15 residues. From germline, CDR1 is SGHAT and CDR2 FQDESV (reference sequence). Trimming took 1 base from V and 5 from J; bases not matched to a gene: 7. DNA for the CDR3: TGTGCCAGCAGCTTAGTTGGCGCGGGGGACGAGACCCAGTACTTC. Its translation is CASSLVGAGDETQYF.

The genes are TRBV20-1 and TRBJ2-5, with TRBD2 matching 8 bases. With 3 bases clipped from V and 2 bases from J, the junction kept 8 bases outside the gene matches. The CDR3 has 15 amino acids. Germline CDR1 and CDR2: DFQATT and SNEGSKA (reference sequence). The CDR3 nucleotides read TGCAGTGCTAGGAGAGGAGGGACTAGTCAAGAGACCCAGTACTTC. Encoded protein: CSARRGGTSQETQYF.

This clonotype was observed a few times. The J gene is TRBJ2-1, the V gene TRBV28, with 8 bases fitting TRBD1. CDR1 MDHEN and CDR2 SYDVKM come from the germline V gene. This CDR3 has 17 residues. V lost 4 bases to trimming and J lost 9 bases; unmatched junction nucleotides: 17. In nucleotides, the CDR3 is TGTGCCAGCAGTTCCAGGGGGCCCCCCGAGAAGATCGGTGAGCAGTTCTTC. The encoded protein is CASSSRGPPEKIGEQFF. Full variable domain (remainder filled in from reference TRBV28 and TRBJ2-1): DVKVTQSSRYLVKRTGEKVFLECVQDMDHENMFWYRQDPGLGLRLIYFSYDVKMKEKGDIPEGYSVSREKKERFSLILESASTNQTSMYLCASSSRGPPEKIGEQFFGPGTRLTVL.

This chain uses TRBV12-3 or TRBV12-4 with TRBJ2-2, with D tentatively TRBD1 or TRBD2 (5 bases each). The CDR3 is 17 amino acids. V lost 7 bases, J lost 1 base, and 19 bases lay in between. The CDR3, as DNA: TGTGCCAGCACTCCCTGGGGACCACCTGGGAACACCGGGGAGCTGTTTTTT. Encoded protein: CASTPWGPPGNTGELFF.

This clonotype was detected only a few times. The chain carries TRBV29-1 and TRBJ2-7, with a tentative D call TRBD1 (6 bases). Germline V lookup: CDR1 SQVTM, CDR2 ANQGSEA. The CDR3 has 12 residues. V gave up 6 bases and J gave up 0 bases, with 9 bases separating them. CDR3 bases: TGCAGCGTACTGGACAGCTCCTACGAGCAGTACTTC. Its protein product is CSVLDSSYEQYF.

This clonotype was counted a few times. CDR3 nucleotides: TGCGCCAGCAGCCAAGATCGAGCGGGGGCAGATACGCAGTATTTT. As protein: CASSQDRAGADTQYF. V and J are TRBV4-1 and TRBJ2-3; TRBD2 aligns across 8 bases. In germline, CDR1 is MGHRA, CDR2 YSYEKL. This CDR3 has 15 amino acids. With 0 bases clipped from V and 4 bases from J, the junction kept 3 bases outside the gene matches.

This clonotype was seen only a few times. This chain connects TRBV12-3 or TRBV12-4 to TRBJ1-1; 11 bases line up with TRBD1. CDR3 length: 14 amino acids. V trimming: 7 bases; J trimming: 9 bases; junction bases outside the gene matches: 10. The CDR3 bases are TGTGCCAGCACCCCCGGACAGGGGGCGGCTCAAGCTTTCTTT. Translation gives CASTPGQGAAQAFF.

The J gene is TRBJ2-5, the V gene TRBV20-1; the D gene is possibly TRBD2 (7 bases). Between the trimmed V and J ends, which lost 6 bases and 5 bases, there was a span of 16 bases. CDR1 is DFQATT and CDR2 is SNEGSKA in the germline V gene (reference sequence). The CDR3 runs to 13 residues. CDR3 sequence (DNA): TGCAGTGCCCGGCGGGGGCCGAGGGAGACCCAGTACTTC. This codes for CSARRGPRETQYF.

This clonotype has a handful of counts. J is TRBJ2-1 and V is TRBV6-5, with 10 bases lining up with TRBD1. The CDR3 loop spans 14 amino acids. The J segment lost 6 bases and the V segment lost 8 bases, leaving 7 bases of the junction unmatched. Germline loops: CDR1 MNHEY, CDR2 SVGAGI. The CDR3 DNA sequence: TGTGCCAGCGCATTGAGGACAGGGGGCAATGAGCAGTTCTTC. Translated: CASALRTGGNEQFF.